A single sample is the source of the 8 T cell receptor beta chains below, sequenced in a study of OX40 agonist ivuxolimab in advanced cancers. The data were produced by immunoSEQ multiplex PCR, yet TCRdb's version contains in-frame clones alone and is incomplete. The sample has roughly 60,000 clones, less than 95% seen once. The input for sequencing was CD4+ or CD8+ T cells sorted from blood, taken in a trial of the OX40 agonist ivuxolimab. All receptors derive from an adult with an advanced solid tumor such as melanoma, head and neck, liver or kidney cancer.

V is TRBV21-1 and J is TRBJ1-2. TRBV21-1 is termed a pseudogene. The CDR3 runs 13 residues. Written as DNA, the CDR3 is TGTGCCAGCAGCTTCCGGCATAGGGATGGCTACACCTTC. Translated, it gives CASSFRHRDGYTF.

The genes are TRBV7-3 and TRBJ2-1; 9 nucleotides match TRBD2. V was pared by 2 bases and J by 12 bases, with 17 bases of the junction left unmatched. This CDR3 has 17 amino acids. Germline-derived CDR1 and CDR2 are SGHTA and FQGTGA. CDR3: CASSLSPGVSSGTGQFF. CDR3 nucleotide sequence: TGTGCCAGCAGCTTATCCCCGGGGGTTTCTAGCGGGACCGGGCAGTTCTTC.

The gene calls are TRBV18 and TRBJ2-1; 10 positions agree with TRBD2. The CDR3 consists of 17 residues. Germline trimming cut 1 base from V and 4 bases from J; bases unmatched to any gene: 7. Germline assignment: CDR1 KGHSH and CDR2 LQKENI. CDR3: CASSPRVAGGPYNEQFF. DNA of the CDR3: TGTGCCAGCTCACCACGAGTAGCGGGAGGCCCGTACAATGAGCAGTTCTTC.

The chain joins TRBV27 to TRBJ2-5, with 10 positions matching TRBD1. Trimming at V came to 4 bases and at J to 5 bases, leaving 4 bases not matched to a gene. CDR1 and CDR2 from the germline V gene are MNHEY and SMNVEV (reference sequence). The CDR3 spans 14 residues. CDR3 region: CASSSGQGWETQYF. DNA for the CDR3: TGTGCCAGCAGTTCGGGACAGGGGTGGGAGACCCAGTACTTC.

The rearrangement links TRBV6-1 to TRBJ2-5, with D tentatively TRBD1 or TRBD2 (6 bases each). V lost 2 bases and J lost 5, with 9 bases in between. The CDR3 sequence is 13 residues long. Germline CDR1 is MNHNS and CDR2 is SASEGT. CDR3 sequence reads: CASSERGVETQYF. CDR3 bases: TGTGCCAGCAGTGAAAGGGGGGTCGAGACCCAGTACTTC.

This clone came up a few times. This rearrangement joins TRBV7-9 to TRBJ2-3, with 10 positions matching TRBD2. The CDR3 length is 14 residues. V was clipped by 5 bases and J by 4 bases; unmatched bases: 3. The V gene's germline CDR1 is SEHNR and CDR2 FQNEAQ (reference sequence). This CDR3 reads CASSASGRADTQYF. In nucleotides, the CDR3 is TGTGCCAGCAGCGCTAGCGGGAGAGCAGATACGCAGTATTTT.

The chain recombines TRBV13 with TRBJ2-7; 7 bases are a match to TRBD2. The CDR3 has 14 amino acids. The germline gives CDR1 PRHDT, CDR2 FYEKMQ (reference sequence). Trimming cost V 5 bases and J 2 bases; bases outside gene matches: 6. Written as DNA, the CDR3 is TGTGCCAGCAGCGGCTCAGGACTAGCCTACGAGCAGTACTTC. This gives the protein CASSGSGLAYEQYF. Full variable domain (missing parts from reference TRBV13 and TRBJ2-7): AAGVIQSPRHLIKEKRETATLKCYPIPRHDTVYWYQQGPGQDPQFLISFYEKMQSDKGSIPDRFSAQQFSDYHSELNMSSLELGDSALYFCASSGSGLAYEQYFGPGTRLTVT.

The CDR3 protein is CASSLGLAGQTQYF. The DNA of the CDR3 is TGTGCCAGCAGCTTAGGTCTAGCGGGTCAGACCCAGTACTTC. The chain links TRBV5-5 to TRBJ2-5, with 8 bases identical to TRBD2. The CDR3 length is 14 residues. CDR1 and CDR2 (germline): SGHKS, YYEKEE (reference sequence). V lost 2 bases and J lost 6; bases outside the gene matches: 6.